These T cell receptor beta chains were read from a single sample in a study of CD8 T cells in ankylosing spondylitis. TCRdb itself ran the 5' RACE reads through MiXCR, one entry per CDR3 protein. This sample yields about 120,000 distinct CDR3 sequences, of which about an eighth are seen a single time; about 3% belongs to the top ten. The sequenced sample consisted of blood, either unsorted or a sorted T cell fraction (not recorded which). These receptors were taken from a female donor with ankylosing spondylitis or in good health (not recorded which). Each CDR3 is given with its conserved first and last residue. A D gene is named only where the DNA matches it firmly. A clone size is listed for some rows: how often the clone was seen (once, few, many), or a class if it is expanded.

J,size,V,D,CDR3,DNA
TRBJ2-7,many,TRBV18,NA,CASSPGDDYEQYF,TGTGCCAGCTCACCTGGGGACGACTACGAGCAGTACTTC
TRBJ2-1,NA,TRBV5-1,NA,CATRPGGLGGSHEQFF,TGCGCCACCAGACCAGGGGGTTTGGGGGGATCCCATGAGCAGTTCTTC
TRBJ2-3,NA,TRBV5-1,NA,CASSYHTDTQYF,TGCGCCAGCAGCTACCACACAGATACGCAGTATTTT
TRBJ2-3,NA,TRBV7-2,TRBD2,CASRFSGTDTQYF,TGTGCCAGCAGATTTAGCGGGACAGATACGCAGTATTTT
TRBJ2-1,few,TRBV9,NA,CASSVSVTYNEQFF,TGTGCCAGCAGCGTAAGCGTTACCTACAATGAGCAGTTCTTC
TRBJ2-3,few,TRBV27,NA,CASSLSGTSATDTQYF,TGTGCCAGCAGTTTAAGTGGAACCTCGGCCACAGATACGCAGTATTTT
TRBJ2-2,NA,TRBV20-1,TRBD2,CSARVLAGRDSGELFF,TGCAGTGCTAGAGTACTAGCGGGGAGAGATTCCGGGGAGCTGTTTTTT
TRBJ2-2,many,TRBV5-1,NA,CASSLDRADDTGELFF,TGCGCCAGCAGCTTGGACAGGGCGGACGACACCGGGGAGCTGTTTTTT
TRBJ2-2,few,TRBV3-1,TRBD2,CASSRSGSRAGELFF,TGTGCCAGCAGTCGGAGCGGGAGTAGAGCCGGGGAGCTGTTTTTT
TRBJ2-3,many,TRBV29-1,TRBD2,CSVEVVAGVSTDTQYF,TGCAGCGTTGAAGTAGTAGCGGGGGTCAGCACAGATACGCAGTATTTT
TRBJ2-3,NA,TRBV7-6,TRBD2,CASSPNAGGYTQYF,TGTGCCAGCAGTCCTAACGCCGGGGGGTATACGCAGTATTTT
TRBJ1-1,few,TRBV7-8,NA,CASTSVTGTGAFF,TGTGCCAGCACCTCCGTGACCGGGACCGGGGCTTTCTTT
TRBJ2-1,NA,TRBV7-2,NA,CASSLIGGVEQFF,TGTGCCAGCAGCCTAATAGGGGGGGTCGAGCAGTTCTTC
TRBJ1-5,few,TRBV7-6,NA,CASSLEMGVFQPQHF,TGTGCCAGCAGCTTAGAAATGGGGGTGTTCCAGCCCCAGCATTTT
TRBJ2-7,many,TRBV6-6,TRBD1,CASTPGQGYEQYF,TGTGCCAGCACGCCGGGACAGGGCTACGAGCAGTACTTC
TRBJ1-5,NA,TRBV6-5,NA,CASSYSGSTYSNQPQHF,TGTGCCAGCAGTTACTCGGGCAGTACATATAGCAATCAGCCCCAGCATTTT
TRBJ2-3,few,TRBV6-4,NA,CASSAGAGRTDTQYF,TGTGCCAGCAGTGCCGGGGCGGGGCGCACAGATACGCAGTATTTT
TRBJ2-5,NA,TRBV14,TRBD2,CASSPGLAGGGEETQYF,TGTGCCAGCAGCCCGGGACTAGCGGGGGGAGGAGAAGAGACCCAGTACTTC
TRBJ2-7,many,TRBV27,NA,CASSWGQSSYEQYF,TGTGCCAGCAGTTGGGGCCAGAGCTCCTACGAGCAGTACTTC
TRBJ2-7,few,TRBV6-1,NA,CASSEGRLGLEQYF,TGTGCCAGCAGTGAGGGACGACTTGGCCTCGAGCAGTACTTC
TRBJ1-1,few,TRBV7-6,TRBD1,CASSKTGAAEAFF,TGTGCCAGCAGCAAAACAGGGGCGGCTGAAGCTTTCTTT
TRBJ2-1,few,TRBV7-7,NA,CASSLGRSSGPEDEQFF,TGTGCTAGCAGCTTAGGACGATCCAGCGGCCCGGAGGATGAGCAGTTCTTC
TRBJ2-3,NA,TRBV11-2,TRBD1,CASSLADRAPDTQYF,TGTGCCAGCAGCTTAGCGGACAGGGCGCCAGATACGCAGTATTTT
TRBJ2-3,many,TRBV14,TRBD2,CASSLTSGVTDTQYF,TGTGCCAGCAGCCTGACTAGCGGGGTCACAGATACGCAGTATTTT
TRBJ2-5,NA,TRBV6-6,NA,CASSRAETQYF,TGTGCCAGCAGCAGGGCCGAGACCCAGTACTTC
TRBJ1-1,many,TRBV28,TRBD1,CASQITAPGQRSGAFF,TGTGCCAGCCAAATTACGGCGCCGGGACAGAGAAGTGGAGCTTTCTTT
TRBJ2-7,few,TRBV27,TRBD1,CASSLTGRTYEQYF,TGTGCCAGCAGCTTGACAGGGAGAACCTACGAGCAGTACTTC
TRBJ2-7,few,TRBV20-1,TRBD2,CSASGLADSYEQYF,TGCAGTGCGTCGGGACTAGCGGACTCCTACGAGCAGTACTTC
TRBJ2-5,many,TRBV29-1,NA,CSVGRSGETQYF,TGCAGCGTTGGGCGCAGCGGGGAGACCCAGTACTTC
TRBJ2-3,NA,TRBV3-1,TRBD2,CASSSLLRGLAGGADTQYF,TGTGCCAGCAGTTCGCTTCTCAGGGGACTAGCGGGGGGGGCAGATACGCAGTATTTT
TRBJ2-7,NA,TRBV5-1,TRBD2,CASSGGLAWEQYF,TGCGCCAGCAGCGGGGGACTAGCTTGGGAGCAGTACTTC
TRBJ2-1,few,TRBV2,NA,CASSVRGAGPNEQFF,TGTGCCAGCAGTGTTCGGGGGGCTGGACCCAATGAGCAGTTCTTC
TRBJ2-1,many,TRBV29-1,NA,CSVPRAGGTYNEQFF,TGCAGCGTTCCCCGGGCAGGGGGGACTTACAATGAGCAGTTCTTC
TRBJ1-3,few,TRBV14,NA,CASSQGLIYSGNTIYF,TGTGCCAGCAGCCAAGGACTGATCTACTCTGGAAACACCATATATTTT
TRBJ2-1,few,TRBV6-1,TRBD2,CASTGLAGDEQFF,TGTGCCAGCACCGGACTAGCGGGAGATGAGCAGTTCTTC
TRBJ1-1,many,TRBV12-3/TRBV12-4,NA,CASSLHPNTEAFF,TGTGCCAGCAGCTTACACCCGAACACTGAAGCTTTCTTT
TRBJ1-3,many,TRBV5-1,TRBD1,CASSWTGTGEDTIYF,TGCGCCAGCAGCTGGACCGGGACAGGGGAAGACACCATATATTTT
TRBJ2-2,many,TRBV21-1,NA,CASSKQQGSGELFF,TGTGCCAGCAGCAAACAGCAGGGGTCCGGGGAGCTGTTTTTT
TRBJ2-7,many,TRBV5-1,NA,CASSLTTRDKYEQYF,TGCGCCAGCAGCCTGACCACTAGGGACAAATACGAGCAGTACTTC
TRBJ2-5,many,TRBV5-6,NA,CASSLRRSRQETQYF,TGTGCCAGCAGCTTGAGGCGGTCGAGGCAAGAGACCCAGTACTTC
TRBJ2-7,NA,TRBV5-1,TRBD1,CASSQGTGTYEQYF,TGCGCCAGCAGCCAAGGGACAGGTACCTACGAGCAGTACTTC
TRBJ2-5,many,TRBV5-1,NA,CASSLGPGQETQYF,TGCGCCAGCAGCTTGGGCCCGGGGCAAGAGACCCAGTACTTC
TRBJ2-7,many,TRBV7-2,TRBD2,CASSQSGTRSEQYF,TGTGCCAGCAGCCAGTCCGGGACTAGAAGCGAGCAGTACTTC
TRBJ2-7,many,TRBV28,TRBD1,CASRRTGYEQYF,TGTGCCAGCAGACGGACAGGGTACGAGCAGTACTTC
TRBJ2-6,many,TRBV15,NA,CATSRTSGANVLTF,TGTGCCACCAGCAGGACCTCTGGGGCCAACGTCCTGACTTTC
TRBJ2-1,NA,TRBV7-2,TRBD2,CASSPTSGSFNEQFF,TGTGCCAGCAGCCCTACTAGCGGGAGCTTCAATGAGCAGTTCTTC
TRBJ2-3,NA,TRBV9,NA,CASSPRPSRNPTDTQYF,TGTGCCAGCAGCCCGCGACCGAGCAGAAACCCCACAGATACGCAGTATTTT
TRBJ2-3,many,TRBV4-1,TRBD2,CASSQLRAGVPSDTQYF,TGCGCCAGCAGCCAGCTTAGGGCGGGAGTCCCGTCAGATACGCAGTATTTT
TRBJ2-7,many,TRBV7-2,NA,CASSLAPYEQYF,TGTGCCAGCAGCTTAGCGCCCTACGAGCAGTACTTC
TRBJ1-1,many,TRBV12-3/TRBV12-4,NA,CANGWTEGTEAFF,TGTGCCAACGGTTGGACAGAGGGCACTGAAGCTTTCTTT
TRBJ2-7,few,TRBV12-3/TRBV12-4,NA,CASSFRGSHEQYF,TGTGCCAGCAGTTTCAGGGGCTCCCACGAGCAGTACTTC
TRBJ1-5,NA,TRBV5-1,TRBD1,CASSQGTGDYQPQHF,TGCGCCAGCAGCCAGGGAACAGGGGACTATCAGCCCCAGCATTTT
TRBJ2-7,few,TRBV5-5,TRBD2,CASSLSSGGISYEQYF,TGTGCCAGCAGCTTATCTAGCGGGGGGATCTCCTACGAGCAGTACTTC
TRBJ1-2,few,TRBV20-1,TRBD1,CSAPIDRAKGFGYTF,TGCAGTGCTCCGATAGACAGGGCGAAAGGGTTTGGCTACACCTTC
TRBJ2-5,few,TRBV5-1,NA,CASSLGLVQETQYF,TGCGCCAGCAGCTTGGGACTAGTCCAAGAGACCCAGTACTTC
TRBJ1-1,few,TRBV12-3/TRBV12-4,TRBD1,CASSFEGAQAFF,TGTGCCAGCAGTTTTGAGGGGGCGCAGGCTTTCTTT
TRBJ1-5,many,TRBV20-1,TRBD1,CSARNQGAVIQPQHF,TGCAGTGCTAGAAACCAGGGGGCGGTTATTCAGCCCCAGCATTTT
TRBJ1-1,NA,TRBV5-1,NA,CASSQLNTMTEAFF,TGCGCCAGCAGCCAACTAAATACCATGACTGAAGCTTTCTTT
TRBJ2-3,many,TRBV7-9,TRBD2,CASIPTGGDLDTQYF,TGTGCCAGCATCCCCACCGGGGGGGATCTAGATACGCAGTATTTT